Presented here are 2 T cell receptor beta chains from one specimen sequenced in a study of blood T cell repertoires in COVID-19. Some clones are missing from TCRdb's copy, which holds only in-frame ones; the method was immunoSEQ multiplex PCR. The data contain around 190,000 clones, 88% of them singletons. The sequenced sample consisted of PBMCs or T cells enriched from blood (not recorded which). The receptors derive from a woman aged 18-29 years who had recovered from COVID-19.

V is TRBV4-3 and J is TRBJ1-1; possible D gene TRBD1, 5 bases. The V gene lost 1 base and the J gene lost 5 bases, with 14 bases spanning the gap. Germline assignment: CDR1 LGHNA and CDR2 YSLEER. The CDR3 has 15 residues. The CDR3 spells CASSQVEGEGTEAFF. The CDR3 bases are TGCGCCAGCAGCCAAGTGGAGGGAGAGGGGACTGAAGCTTTCTTT.

J is TRBJ2-3 and V is TRBV5-4; 7 nucleotides line up with TRBD2. CDR3 length: 16 amino acids. Germline CDR1 reads SGHNT; CDR2 reads YYREEE (reference sequence). J gave up 0 bases and V 0 bases, and 4 bases lay outside the gene matches. The DNA for the CDR3 is TGTGCCAGCAGCTTGGGGGGGGGAGCCAGCACAGATACGCAGTATTTT. Residues: CASSLGGGASTDTQYF.